This paragraph covers one T cell receptor beta chain sequence. Assay used: immunoSEQ multiplex PCR; TCRdb lists only in-frame clones, some missing. The data contain some 120,000 clones, 70% to 90% of them singletons. The data are from a study of control samples from healthy donors and cancer patients. Trimming took 3 bases from V and 0 from J, leaving 11 bases between them. Germline CDR1 and CDR2: LNHDA and SQIVND (reference sequence). The CDR3 is made up of 15 amino acids. This chain links TRBV19 with TRBJ1-2; D is unclear. The receptor comes from a man in his fifties in good health. The sample consisted of blood. In nucleotides, the CDR3 is TGTGCCAGTAGTATCAATTACCTAACTAACTATGGCTACACCTTC. Translated, it gives CASSINYLTNYGYTF.